These T cell receptor beta chains were read from a single sample in a study of blood T cell repertoires in COVID-19. This table comes from immunoSEQ multiplex PCR, and its TCRdb copy is limited to in-frame clones, with some not included. In the table there are under 200,000 clones, around nine tenths of which are singletons. Sample: peripheral blood. The receptors originated from a man in his fifties or sixties with active or convalescent COVID-19. The CDR3 runs from the conserved cysteine through the conserved F or W.

v_gene,j_gene,CDR3aa
TRBV6-1,TRBJ2-1,CASSERRDIAYNEQFF
TRBV2,TRBJ2-1,CASTQLSDRAYNEQFF
TRBV10-2,TRBJ1-5,CASSLGRVQPQHF
TRBV10-2,TRBJ1-4,CASSDKGNLGEKLFF
TRBV5-1,TRBJ2-6,CASSPQGASSGANVLTF
TRBV10-2,TRBJ1-6,CASGVVANSPLHF
TRBV7-9,TRBJ2-2,CASSPWPHTGELFF
TRBV18,TRBJ2-7,CASSQNEGSDEQYF
TRBV5-1,TRBJ1-1,CASSSQTTNTEAFF
TRBV2,TRBJ2-7,CASRDRGNSYEQYF
TRBV2,TRBJ1-6,CASLRGDREVSPLHF
TRBV4-1,TRBJ2-1,CASSQEEIREGGPPTYNEQFF
TRBV11-3,TRBJ1-6,CASSFRRESPLHF
TRBV5-5,TRBJ1-2,CASSLPDSYGYTF
TRBV6-5,TRBJ1-2,CASTVFQGAGGYTF
TRBV6-6,TRBJ1-6,CASSSTGLENSPLHF
TRBV5-1,TRBJ2-2,CASSLGGPARTGELFF
TRBV6-5,TRBJ1-1,CASSYLRGMNTEAFF
TRBV3-1/TRBV3-2,TRBJ2-5,CASSQDSLAGGETQYF
TRBV5-1,TRBJ2-5,CASSLTNRETSGGSPGTQYF
TRBV5-1,TRBJ1-6,CASSPTGYYNSPLHF
TRBV19,TRBJ1-4,CASSSNEAGGEKLFF
TRBV15,TRBJ2-3,CATSRLAGGNTDTQYF
TRBV18,TRBJ2-3,CASSPRGPSGGIDTQYF
TRBV15,TRBJ1-5,CATSRQGSQPQHF
TRBV6-6,TRBJ1-6,CASSYSRQGNSPLHF
TRBV7-2,TRBJ2-2,CASSFRGGAGTGELFF
TRBV5-1,TRBJ2-3,CASSPGGAGTDTQYF
TRBV11-2,TRBJ1-1,CASSSNWRGRVGNTEAFF
TRBV5-5,TRBJ1-1,CASSFGLGGSEAFF
TRBV19,TRBJ2-3,CASSIRGRDSDTQYF
TRBV9,TRBJ2-5,CASSVGQWQETQYF
TRBV6-5,TRBJ2-3,CASRSGGATDTQYF
TRBV4-1,TRBJ1-3,CASSQDQGTGNTIYF
TRBV5-1,TRBJ1-5,CASSLGASNNQPQHF
TRBV19,TRBJ1-6,CASTLTGGDSPLHF
TRBV5-4,TRBJ1-2,CASSSGTGSLSYGYTF
TRBV7-9,TRBJ2-3,CASSLGVVAGGRDTQYF
TRBV19,TRBJ1-1,CASSPPPRGQGWAEAFF
TRBV7-3,TRBJ2-2,CASSLDRVGAGELFF
TRBV6-5,TRBJ1-3,CASTNGGSGGNTIYF